This record concerns one T cell receptor beta chain sequence. V lost 5 bases to trimming and J lost 3 bases; unmatched junction nucleotides: 12. Per the germline V gene, CDR1 is LNHDA and CDR2 is SQIVND (reference sequence). This CDR3 is 17 amino acids long. TCRdb used MiXCR to reprocess the 5' RACE reads, holding one entry per CDR3 protein. The table has some 690,000 distinct CDR3 sequences, approximately 21% seen once. This entry belongs to a study of identical twins. This sample also belongs to another study, concerning T cells expressing NK-cell markers. That report notes: Among a few donors, these clonotypes also ranked first in the CD3+CD56-NKG2C+ fraction.

This receptor was identified in a woman aged 18-35 years in good health. The gene calls are TRBV19 and TRBJ1-5; TRBD1 aligns across 8 bases. Material for sequencing was PBMCs. The CDR3 is CASSGRDRTLPNQPQHF. The CDR3 DNA sequence: TGTGCCAGTAGTGGCCGGGACAGGACACTACCCAATCAGCCCCAGCATTTT. The variable domain in full, completed from reference TRBV19 and TRBJ1-5, reads DGGITQSPKYLFRKEGQNVTLSCEQNLNHDAMYWYRQDPGQGLRLIYYSQIVNDFQKGDIAEGYSVSREKKESFPLTVTSAQKNPTAFYLCASSGRDRTLPNQPQHFGDGTRLSIL.